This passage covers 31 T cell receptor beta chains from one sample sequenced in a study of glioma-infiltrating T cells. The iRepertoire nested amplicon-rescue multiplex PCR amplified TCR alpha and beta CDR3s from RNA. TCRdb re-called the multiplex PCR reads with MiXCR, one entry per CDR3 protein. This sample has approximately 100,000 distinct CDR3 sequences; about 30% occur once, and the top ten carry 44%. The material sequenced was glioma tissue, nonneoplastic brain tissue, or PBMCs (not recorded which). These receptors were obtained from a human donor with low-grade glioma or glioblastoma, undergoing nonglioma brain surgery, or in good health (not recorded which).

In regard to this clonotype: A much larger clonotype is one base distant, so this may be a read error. CDR3: CAIRHSGGDSNEQFF. The CDR3 nucleotides read TGCGCCATCAGGCATAGCGGGGGGGATTCGAATGAGCAGTTCTTC. The chain links TRBV5-1 to TRBJ2-1, with TRBD2 matching over 11 bases. Germline CDR1 reads SGHRS; CDR2 reads YFSETQ. The J segment lost 7 bases and the V segment lost 9 bases, leaving 12 bases of the junction unmatched. This CDR3 has 15 residues.

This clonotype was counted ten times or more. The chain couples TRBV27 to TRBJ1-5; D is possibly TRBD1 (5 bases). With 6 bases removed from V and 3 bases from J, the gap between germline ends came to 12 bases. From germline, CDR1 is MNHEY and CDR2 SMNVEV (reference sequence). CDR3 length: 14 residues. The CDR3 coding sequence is TGTGCCAGCAGCTACGACAGTAACAATCAGCCCCAGCATTTT. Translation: CASSYDSNNQPQHF.

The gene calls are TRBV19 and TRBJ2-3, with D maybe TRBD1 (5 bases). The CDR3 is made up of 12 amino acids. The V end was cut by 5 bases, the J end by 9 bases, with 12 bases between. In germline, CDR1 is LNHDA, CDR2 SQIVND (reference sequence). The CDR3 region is CASSLGPGTQYF. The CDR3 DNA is TGTGCCAGTAGTTTGGGGCCCGGAACGCAGTATTTT.

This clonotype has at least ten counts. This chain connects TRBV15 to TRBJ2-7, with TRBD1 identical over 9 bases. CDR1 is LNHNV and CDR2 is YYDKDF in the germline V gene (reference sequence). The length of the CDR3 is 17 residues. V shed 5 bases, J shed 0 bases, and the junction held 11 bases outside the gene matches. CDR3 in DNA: TGTGCCACCAGCTCTTACACCGGGACAGGGACCTCCTACGAGCAGTACTTC. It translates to CATSSYTGTGTSYEQYF.

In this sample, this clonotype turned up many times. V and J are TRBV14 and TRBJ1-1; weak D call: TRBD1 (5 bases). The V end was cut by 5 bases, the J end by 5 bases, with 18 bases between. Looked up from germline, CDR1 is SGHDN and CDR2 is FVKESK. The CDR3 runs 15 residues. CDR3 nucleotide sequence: TGTGCCAGCAGCGATCTTGGGGCGGGGCGGACTGAAGCTTTCTTT. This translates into CASSDLGAGRTEAFF.

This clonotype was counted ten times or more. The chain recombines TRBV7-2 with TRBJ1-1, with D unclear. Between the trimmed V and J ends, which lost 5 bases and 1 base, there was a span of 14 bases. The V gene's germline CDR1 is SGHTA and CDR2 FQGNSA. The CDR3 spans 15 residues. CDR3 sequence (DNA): TGTGCCAGCAGCGGCGCAAGAGCACAGAACACTGAAGCTTTCTTT. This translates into CASSGARAQNTEAFF.

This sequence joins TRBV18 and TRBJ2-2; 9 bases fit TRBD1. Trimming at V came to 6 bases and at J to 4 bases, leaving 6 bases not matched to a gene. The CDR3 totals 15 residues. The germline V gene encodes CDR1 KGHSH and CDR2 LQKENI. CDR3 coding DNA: TGTGCCAGCTCGCCTCGACAGGGGGGCACCGGGGAGCTGTTTTTT. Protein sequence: CASSPRQGGTGELFF.

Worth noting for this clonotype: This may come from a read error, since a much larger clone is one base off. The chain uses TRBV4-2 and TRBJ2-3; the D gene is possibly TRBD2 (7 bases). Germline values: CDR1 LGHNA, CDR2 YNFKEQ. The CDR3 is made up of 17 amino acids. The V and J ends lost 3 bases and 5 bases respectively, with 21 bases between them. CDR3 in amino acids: CASSQSTSRGAVDTQYF. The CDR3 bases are TGTGCCAGCAGCCAGTCAACTAGCCGGGGGGCCGTAGATACGCAGTATTTT.

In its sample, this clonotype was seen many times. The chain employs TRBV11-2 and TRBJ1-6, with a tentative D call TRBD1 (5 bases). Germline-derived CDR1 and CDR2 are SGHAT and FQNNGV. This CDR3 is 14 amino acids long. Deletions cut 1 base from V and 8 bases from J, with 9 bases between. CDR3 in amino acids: CASSLGLGDSPLHF. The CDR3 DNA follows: TGTGCCAGCAGCTTAGGCCTGGGGGATTCACCCCTCCACTTT.

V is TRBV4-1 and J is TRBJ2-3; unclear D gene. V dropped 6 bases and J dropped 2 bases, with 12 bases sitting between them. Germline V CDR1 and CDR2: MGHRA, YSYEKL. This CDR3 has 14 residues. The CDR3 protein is CASRPIGITDTQYF. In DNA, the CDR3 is TGCGCCAGCAGACCCATAGGAATCACAGATACGCAGTATTTT.

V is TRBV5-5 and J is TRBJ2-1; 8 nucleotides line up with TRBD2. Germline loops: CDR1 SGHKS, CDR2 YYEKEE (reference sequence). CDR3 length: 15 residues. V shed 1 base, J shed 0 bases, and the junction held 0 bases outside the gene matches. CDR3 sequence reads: CASSLSGGSYNEQFF. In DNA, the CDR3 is TGTGCCAGCAGCTTGAGCGGGGGCTCCTACAATGAGCAGTTCTTC.

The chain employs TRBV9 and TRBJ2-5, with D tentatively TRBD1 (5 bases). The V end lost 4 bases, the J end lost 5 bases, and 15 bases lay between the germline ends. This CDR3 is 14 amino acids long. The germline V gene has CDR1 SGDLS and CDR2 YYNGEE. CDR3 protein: CASSPQVGPETQYF. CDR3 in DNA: TGTGCCAGCAGCCCCCAGGTGGGGCCGGAGACCCAGTACTTC.

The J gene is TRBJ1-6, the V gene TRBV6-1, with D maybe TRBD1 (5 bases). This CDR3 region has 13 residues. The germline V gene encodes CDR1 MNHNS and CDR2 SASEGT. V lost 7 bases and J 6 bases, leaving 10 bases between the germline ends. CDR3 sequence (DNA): TGTGCCAGCACCAGAGGGGTTAATTCACCCCTCCACTTT. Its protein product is CASTRGVNSPLHF.

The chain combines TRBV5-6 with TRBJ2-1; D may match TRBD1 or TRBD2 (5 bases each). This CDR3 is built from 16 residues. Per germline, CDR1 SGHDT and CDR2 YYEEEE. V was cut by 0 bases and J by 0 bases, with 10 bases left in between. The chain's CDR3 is CASSLAGPSSYNEQFF. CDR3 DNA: TGTGCCAGCAGCTTGGCGGGGCCCAGCTCCTACAATGAGCAGTTCTTC.

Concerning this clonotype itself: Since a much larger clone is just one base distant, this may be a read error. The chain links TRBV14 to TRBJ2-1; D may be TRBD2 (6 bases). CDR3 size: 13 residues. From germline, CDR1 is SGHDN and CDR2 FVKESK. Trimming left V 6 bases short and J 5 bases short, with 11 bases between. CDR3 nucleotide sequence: TGTGCCAGCAGTCCGGGGGTCGACAATGAGCAGTTCTTC. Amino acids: CASSPGVDNEQFF.

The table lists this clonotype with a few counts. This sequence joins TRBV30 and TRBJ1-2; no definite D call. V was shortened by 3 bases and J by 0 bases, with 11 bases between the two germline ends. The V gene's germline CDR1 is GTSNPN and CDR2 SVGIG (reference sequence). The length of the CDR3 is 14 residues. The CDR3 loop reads CAWRVAATNYGYTF. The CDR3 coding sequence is TGTGCCTGGAGGGTGGCGGCAACTAACTATGGCTACACCTTC.

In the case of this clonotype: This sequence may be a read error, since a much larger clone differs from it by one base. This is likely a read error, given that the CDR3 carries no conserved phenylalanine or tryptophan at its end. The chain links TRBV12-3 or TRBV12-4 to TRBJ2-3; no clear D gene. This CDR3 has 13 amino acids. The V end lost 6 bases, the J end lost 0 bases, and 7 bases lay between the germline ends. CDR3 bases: TGTGCCAGCAGACAAGGGAGCACAGATACGCAGTATTAT. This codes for CASRQGSTDTQYY.

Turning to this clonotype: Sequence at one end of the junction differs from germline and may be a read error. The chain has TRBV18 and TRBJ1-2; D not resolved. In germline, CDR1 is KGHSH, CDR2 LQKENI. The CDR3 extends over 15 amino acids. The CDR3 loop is CAGSPKYEKDYGYTF. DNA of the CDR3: TGTGCCGGCTCACCTAAGTACGAAAAGGACTATGGCTACACCTTC. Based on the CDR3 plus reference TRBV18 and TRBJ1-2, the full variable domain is NAGVMQNPRHLVRRRGQEARLRCSPMKGHSHVYWYRQLPEEGLKFMVYLQKENIIDESGMPKERFSAEFPKEGPSILRIQQVVRGDSAAYFCAGSPKYEKDYGYTFGSGTRLTVV.

CDR3 residues: CGTLRGPLNTEAFF. CDR3 nucleotide sequence: TGTGGCACCCTCAGGGGGCCATTGAACACTGAAGCTTTCTTT. This rearrangement joins TRBV6-1 to TRBJ1-1; 8 bases agree with TRBD1. This CDR3 region has 14 residues. CDR1 and CDR2 from the germline V gene are MNHNS and SASEGT.

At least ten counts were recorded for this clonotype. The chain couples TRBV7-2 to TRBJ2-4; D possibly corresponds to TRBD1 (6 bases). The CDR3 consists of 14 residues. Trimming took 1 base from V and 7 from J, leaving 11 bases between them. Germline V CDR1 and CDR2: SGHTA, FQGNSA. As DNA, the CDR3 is TGTGCCAGCAGCTTAGGCCAGGGGAAGAACATTCAGTACTTC. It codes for CASSLGQGKNIQYF.

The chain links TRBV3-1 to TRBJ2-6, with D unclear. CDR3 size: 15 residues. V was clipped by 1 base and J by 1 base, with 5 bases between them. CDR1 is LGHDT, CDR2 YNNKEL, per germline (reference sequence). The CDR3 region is CASSQGGSGANVLTF. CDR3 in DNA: TGTGCCAGCAGCCAAGGTGGGTCTGGGGCCAACGTCCTGACTTTC.

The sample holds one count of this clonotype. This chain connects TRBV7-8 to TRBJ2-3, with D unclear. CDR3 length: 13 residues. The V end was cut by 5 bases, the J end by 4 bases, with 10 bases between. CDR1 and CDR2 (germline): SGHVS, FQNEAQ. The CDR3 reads CASSPRGADTQYF. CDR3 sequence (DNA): TGTGCCAGCAGCCCCCGTGGGGCAGATACGCAGTATTTT.

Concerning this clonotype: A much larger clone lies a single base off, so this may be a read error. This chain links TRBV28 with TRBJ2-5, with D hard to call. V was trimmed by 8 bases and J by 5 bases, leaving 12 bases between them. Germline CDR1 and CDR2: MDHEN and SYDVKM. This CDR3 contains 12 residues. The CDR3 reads CASEELGETQYF. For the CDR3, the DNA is TGTGCCAGCGAAGAATTGGGGGAGACCCAGTACTTC.

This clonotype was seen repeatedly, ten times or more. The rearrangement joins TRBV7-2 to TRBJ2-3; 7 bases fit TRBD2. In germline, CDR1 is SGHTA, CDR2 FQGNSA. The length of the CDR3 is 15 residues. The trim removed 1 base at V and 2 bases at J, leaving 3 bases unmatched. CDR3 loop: CASSLGGGYTDTQYF. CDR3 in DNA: TGTGCCAGCAGCTTAGGGGGGGGATACACAGATACGCAGTATTTT.

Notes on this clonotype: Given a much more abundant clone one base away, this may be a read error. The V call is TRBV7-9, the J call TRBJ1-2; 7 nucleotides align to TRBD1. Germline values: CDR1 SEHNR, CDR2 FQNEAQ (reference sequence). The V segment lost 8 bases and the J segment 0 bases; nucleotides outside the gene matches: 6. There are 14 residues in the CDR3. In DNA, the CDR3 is TGTGCCAGCGGCCACACAGGGGCTAACTATGGCTACACCTTC. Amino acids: CASGHTGANYGYTF. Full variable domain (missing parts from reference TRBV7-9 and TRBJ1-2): DTGVSQNPRHKITKRGQNVTFRCDPISEHNRLYWYRQTLGQGPEFLTYFQNEAQLEKSRLLSDRFSAERPKGSFSTLEIQRTEQGDSAMYLCASGHTGANYGYTFGSGTRLTVV.

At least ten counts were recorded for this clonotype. CDR3 bases: TGCGCCAGCAGCCAAGAGGGACATTCAATAGGGACAGATACGCAGTATTTT. This encodes CASSQEGHSIGTDTQYF. V is TRBV4-3 and J is TRBJ2-3, with D perhaps TRBD1 (6 bases). The V gene's germline CDR1 is LGHNA and CDR2 YSLEER. V was trimmed by 0 bases and J by 3 bases, leaving 16 bases between them. The CDR3 runs 17 residues.

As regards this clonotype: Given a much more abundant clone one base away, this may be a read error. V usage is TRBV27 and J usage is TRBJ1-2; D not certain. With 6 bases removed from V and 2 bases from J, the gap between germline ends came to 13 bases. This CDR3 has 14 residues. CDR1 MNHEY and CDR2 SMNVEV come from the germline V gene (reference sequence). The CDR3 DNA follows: TGTGCCAGCAGGGCGACATGGGGAAACTATGGCTACACCTTC. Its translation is CASRATWGNYGYTF.

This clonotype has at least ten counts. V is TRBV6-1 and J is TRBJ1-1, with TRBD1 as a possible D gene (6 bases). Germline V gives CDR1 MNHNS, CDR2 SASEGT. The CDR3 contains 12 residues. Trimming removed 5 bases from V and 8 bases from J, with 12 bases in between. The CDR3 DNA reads TGTGCCAGCAGTTCGGGGGGACACGAAGCTTTCTTT. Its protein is CASSSGGHEAFF.

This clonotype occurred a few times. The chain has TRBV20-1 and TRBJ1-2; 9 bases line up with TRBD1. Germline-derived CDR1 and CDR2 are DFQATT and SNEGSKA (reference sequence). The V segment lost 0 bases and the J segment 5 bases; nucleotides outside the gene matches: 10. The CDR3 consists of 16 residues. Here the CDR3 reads CSARDQGQGGGYGYTF. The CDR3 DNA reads TGCAGTGCTAGAGATCAGGGACAGGGAGGGGGATATGGCTACACCTTC.

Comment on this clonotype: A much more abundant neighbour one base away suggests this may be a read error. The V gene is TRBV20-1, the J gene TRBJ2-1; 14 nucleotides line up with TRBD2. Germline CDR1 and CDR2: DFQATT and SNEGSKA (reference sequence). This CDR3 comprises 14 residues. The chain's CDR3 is CSLMTSGGVNGQFF. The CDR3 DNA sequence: TGCAGCTTGATGACTAGCGGGGGGGTCAATGGGCAGTTCTTC.

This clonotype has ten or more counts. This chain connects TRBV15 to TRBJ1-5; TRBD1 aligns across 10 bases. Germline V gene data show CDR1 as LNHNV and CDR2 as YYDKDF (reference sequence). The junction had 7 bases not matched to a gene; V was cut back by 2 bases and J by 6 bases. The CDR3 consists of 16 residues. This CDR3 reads CATSRTDRGDIQPQHF. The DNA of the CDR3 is TGTGCCACCAGCAGAACGGACAGGGGGGATATTCAGCCCCAGCATTTT.